The 6 T cell receptor beta chains reported below all come from one sample, sequenced in a study of control samples from healthy donors and cancer patients. Profiling relied on immunoSEQ multiplex PCR, and the TCRdb table lists in-frame clones only, not all of them. The sample lists about 150,000 clones, approximately 91% seen once, with roughly 2.1% in the top ten. The sequenced sample consisted of blood. Every receptor here comes from a woman in her forties in good health.

About this clone itself: The junction and the germline gene differ at one end; a read error may be behind it. This chain links TRBV4-1 with TRBJ1-1, with TRBD1 matching over 8 bases. The CDR3 loop spans 14 amino acids. CDR1 MGHRA and CDR2 YSYEKL come from the germline V gene. The CDR3 sequence is CASRQAGGGTEAFF. The DNA for the CDR3 is TGCGCCAGCAGGCAAGCAGGGGGCGGAACTGAAGCTTTCTTT.

V is TRBV2 and J is TRBJ1-4; a weak D match, TRBD1 (6 bases). This CDR3 has 12 residues. Germline loops: CDR1 SNHLY, CDR2 FYNNEI. V dropped 4 bases and J dropped 16 bases, with 16 bases sitting between them. CDR3 bases: TGTGCCAGCAGTGGCACCGCCAGGGGTGGGTTTTTT. Translated: CASSGTARGGFF.

In this sample, this clone turned up once. The chain employs TRBV5-1 and TRBJ2-2, with 13 bases fitting TRBD2. CDR1 and CDR2 from the germline V gene are SGHRS and YFSETQ. After removal of 4 bases from V and 7 bases from J, the junction contained 4 bases not matched to a gene. There are 15 residues in the CDR3. CDR3 coding DNA: TGCGCCAGCAGCCTAGGACTAGCGGGGGACGGGGAGCTGTTTTTT. It is translated as CASSLGLAGDGELFF.

This chain links TRBV11-2 with TRBJ2-7, with 9 bases lining up with TRBD2. V shed 1 base and J 10 bases; nucleotides not matched to a gene: 8. Germline lookup yields CDR1 SGHAT and CDR2 FQNNGV. The CDR3 is 14 residues long. Written as DNA, the CDR3 is TGTGCCAGCAGCTTAGTATGGACTAGCGAGGACCAGTACTTC. Amino acid sequence: CASSLVWTSEDQYF.

The J gene is TRBJ1-1, the V gene TRBV27, with unresolved D. The CDR3 spans 17 residues. Trimming stripped 1 base from V and 3 bases from J, with 18 bases between. Germline-derived CDR1 and CDR2 are MNHEY and SMNVEV (reference sequence). The CDR3 is CASSLLHSVRGYTEAFF. The CDR3 coding sequence is TGTGCCAGCAGTTTATTACATTCCGTCCGGGGATACACTGAAGCTTTCTTT.

The J gene is TRBJ2-5, the V gene TRBV10-2; D possibly uses TRBD1 or TRBD2 (5 bases each). V lost 4 bases to trimming and J lost 4 bases, with 10 bases between them. The germline V gene has CDR1 WSHSY and CDR2 SAAADI. This CDR3 has 13 amino acids. The CDR3 sequence: CASSVERGETQYF. The CDR3 DNA is TGCGCCAGCAGTGTGGAGAGGGGAGAGACCCAGTACTTC.